The present entry profiles one T cell receptor (beta chain) with its context. These data are taken from a study of blood T cell repertoires in COVID-19. Across the whole study: COVID-19 samples, acute and convalescent, were from the United States, Italy and Spain. T cells, B-cell-depleted T cells, or PBMCs supplied cDNA or gDNA.

Original methodology: Quantification of nucleated cells was approximated via reference gene primer amplification. Measured with immunoSEQ multiplex PCR; TCRdb has only the in-frame clones, and not every one. D and trimming come from the DNA, and the V and J calls and clone size come from that table. The profile shows around 300,000 clones, roughly 90% of them singletons. There are 14 residues in the CDR3. The germline CDR1 and CDR2 sequences are LGHDT and YNNKEL (reference sequence). The V end lost 1 base, the J end lost 5 bases, and 11 bases lay between the germline ends. The source material was peripheral blood. The clonotype originates from a woman aged 25 to 39 with active or convalescent COVID-19. The chain has TRBV3-1 (or the pseudogene TRBV3-2) and TRBJ1-1; D is undetermined. CDR3 protein: CASSQGESRTEAFF. Here the CDR3 DNA reads TGTGCCAGCAGCCAAGGCGAGAGTCGTACTGAAGCTTTCTTT.